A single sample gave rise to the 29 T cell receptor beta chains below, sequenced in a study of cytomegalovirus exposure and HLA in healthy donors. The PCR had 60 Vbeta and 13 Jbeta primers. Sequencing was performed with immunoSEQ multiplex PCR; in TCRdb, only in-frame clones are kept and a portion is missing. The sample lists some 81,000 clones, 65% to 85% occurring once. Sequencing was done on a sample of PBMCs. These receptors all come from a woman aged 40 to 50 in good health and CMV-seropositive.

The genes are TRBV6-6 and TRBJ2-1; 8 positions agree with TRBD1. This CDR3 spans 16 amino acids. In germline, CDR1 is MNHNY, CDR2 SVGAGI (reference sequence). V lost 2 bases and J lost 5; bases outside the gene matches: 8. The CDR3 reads CASSYEQGAHNNEQFF. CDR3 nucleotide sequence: TGTGCCAGCAGTTACGAGCAGGGGGCCCATAACAATGAGCAGTTCTTC.

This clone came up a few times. The CDR3 bases are TGTGCCAGCAGCTTGAACAGCCCTAAACTGTTTTTT. This codes for CASSLNSPKLFF. This chain joins TRBV5-5 and TRBJ1-4, with D unclear. In germline, CDR1 is SGHKS, CDR2 YYEKEE (reference sequence). V lost 1 base and J lost 11, with 9 bases in between. The CDR3 is 12 residues long.

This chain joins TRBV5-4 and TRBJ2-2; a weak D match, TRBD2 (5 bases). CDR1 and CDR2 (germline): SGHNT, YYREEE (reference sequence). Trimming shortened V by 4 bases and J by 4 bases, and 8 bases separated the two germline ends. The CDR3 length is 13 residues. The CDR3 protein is CASSPRGTGELFF. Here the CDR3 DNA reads TGTGCCAGCAGCCCCCGGGGCACCGGGGAGCTGTTTTTT.

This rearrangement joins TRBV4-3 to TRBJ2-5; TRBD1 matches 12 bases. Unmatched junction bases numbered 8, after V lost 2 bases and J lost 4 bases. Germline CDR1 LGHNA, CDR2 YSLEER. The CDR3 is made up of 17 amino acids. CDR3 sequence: CASSQHIGTGGIETQYF. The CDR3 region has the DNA TGCGCCAGCAGCCAACACATCGGGACAGGGGGCATAGAGACCCAGTACTTC.

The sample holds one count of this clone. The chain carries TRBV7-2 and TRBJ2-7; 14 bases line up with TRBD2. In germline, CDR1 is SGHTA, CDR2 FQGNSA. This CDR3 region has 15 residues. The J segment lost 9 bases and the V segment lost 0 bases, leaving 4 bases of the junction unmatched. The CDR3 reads CASSLAGTSGSRQYF. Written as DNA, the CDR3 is TGTGCCAGCAGCTTAGCGGGGACTAGCGGGAGCCGGCAGTACTTC.

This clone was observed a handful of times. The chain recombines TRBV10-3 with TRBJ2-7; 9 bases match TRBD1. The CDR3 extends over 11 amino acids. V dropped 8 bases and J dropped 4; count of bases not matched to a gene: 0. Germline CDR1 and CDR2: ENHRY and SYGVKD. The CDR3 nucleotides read TGTGCCATCGGGACAGGGTACGAGCAGTACTTC. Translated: CAIGTGYEQYF.

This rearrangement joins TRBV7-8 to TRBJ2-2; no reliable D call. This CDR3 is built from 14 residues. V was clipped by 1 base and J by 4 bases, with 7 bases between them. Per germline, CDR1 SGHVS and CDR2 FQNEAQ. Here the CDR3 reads CASSLVLRTGELFF. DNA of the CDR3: TGTGCCAGCAGCTTAGTTCTACGCACCGGGGAGCTGTTTTTT.

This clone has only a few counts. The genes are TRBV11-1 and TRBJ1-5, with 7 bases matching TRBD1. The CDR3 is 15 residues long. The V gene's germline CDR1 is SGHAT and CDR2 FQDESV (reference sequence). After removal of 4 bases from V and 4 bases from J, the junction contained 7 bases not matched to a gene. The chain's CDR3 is CASSSTTGTNQPQHF. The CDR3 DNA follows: TGTGCCAGCAGCTCCACGACAGGGACTAATCAGCCCCAGCATTTT.

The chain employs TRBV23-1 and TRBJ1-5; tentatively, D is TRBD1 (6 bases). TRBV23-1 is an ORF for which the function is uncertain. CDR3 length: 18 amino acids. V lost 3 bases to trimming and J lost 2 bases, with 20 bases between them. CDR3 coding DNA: TGCGCCAGCAGTCACCCTAGTCCCCCAGGGGCTGGCAATCAGCCCCAGCATTTT. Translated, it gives CASSHPSPPGAGNQPQHF.

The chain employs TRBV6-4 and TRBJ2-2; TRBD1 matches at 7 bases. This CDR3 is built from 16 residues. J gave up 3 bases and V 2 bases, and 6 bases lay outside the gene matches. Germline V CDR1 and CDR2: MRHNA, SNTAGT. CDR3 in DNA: TGTGCCAGCAGTGACAGAGGGGGCGGTCACACCGGGGAGCTGTTTTTT. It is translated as CASSDRGGGHTGELFF.

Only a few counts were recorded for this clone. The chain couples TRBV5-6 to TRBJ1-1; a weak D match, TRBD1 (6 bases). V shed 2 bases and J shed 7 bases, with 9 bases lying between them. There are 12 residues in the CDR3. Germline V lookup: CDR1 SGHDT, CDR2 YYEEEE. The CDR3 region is CASSFSTGEAFF. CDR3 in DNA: TGTGCCAGCAGCTTCTCGACAGGTGAAGCTTTCTTT. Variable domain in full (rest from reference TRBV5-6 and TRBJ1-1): DAGVTQSPTHLIKTRGQQVTLRCSPKSGHDTVSWYQQALGQGPQFIFQYYEEEERQRGNFPDRFSGHQFPNYSSELNVNALLLGDSALYLCASSFSTGEAFFGQGTRLTVV.

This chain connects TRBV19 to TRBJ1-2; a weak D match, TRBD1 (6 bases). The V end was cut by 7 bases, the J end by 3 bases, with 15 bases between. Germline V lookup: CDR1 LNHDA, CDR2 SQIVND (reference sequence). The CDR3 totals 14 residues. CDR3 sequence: CASTNRASYYGYTF. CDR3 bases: TGTGCCAGTACGAACAGGGCCTCGTACTATGGCTACACCTTC.

The CDR3 coding sequence is TGTGCCATCAGTGCCAGTGAGGATCAGCCCCAGCATTTT. Translating it yields CAISASEDQPQHF. This rearrangement joins TRBV10-3 to TRBJ1-5, with D hard to call. Germline CDR1 ENHRY, CDR2 SYGVKD. CDR3 length: 13 amino acids. V shed 4 bases and J shed 5 bases, with 9 bases lying between them.

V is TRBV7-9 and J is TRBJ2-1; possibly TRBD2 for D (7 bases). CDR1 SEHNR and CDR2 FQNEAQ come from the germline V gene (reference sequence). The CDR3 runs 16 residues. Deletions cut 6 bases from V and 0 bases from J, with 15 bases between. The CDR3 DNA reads TGTGCCAGCAGTAAAACGGGGGGCTACTCCTACAATGAGCAGTTCTTC. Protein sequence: CASSKTGGYSYNEQFF.

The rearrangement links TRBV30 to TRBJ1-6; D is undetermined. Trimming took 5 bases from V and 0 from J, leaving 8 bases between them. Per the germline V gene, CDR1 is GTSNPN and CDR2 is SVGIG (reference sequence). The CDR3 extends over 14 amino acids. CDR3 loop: CAWAQSSYNSPLHF. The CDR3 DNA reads TGTGCCTGGGCACAGAGCTCCTATAATTCACCCCTCCACTTT.

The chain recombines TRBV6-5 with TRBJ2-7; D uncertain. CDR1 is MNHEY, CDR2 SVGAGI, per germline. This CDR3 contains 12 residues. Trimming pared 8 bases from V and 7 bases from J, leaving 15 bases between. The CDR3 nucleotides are TGTGCCAGCTGGGCAGGTTTCACTGAGCAGTACTTC. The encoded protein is CASWAGFTEQYF.

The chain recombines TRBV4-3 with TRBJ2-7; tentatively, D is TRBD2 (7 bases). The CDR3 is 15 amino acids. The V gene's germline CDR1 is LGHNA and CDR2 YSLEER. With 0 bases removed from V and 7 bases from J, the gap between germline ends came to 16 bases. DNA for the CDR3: TGCGCCAGCAGCCAAGAACGGGGGGCCCCGTGGGAGCAGTACTTC. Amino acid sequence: CASSQERGAPWEQYF.

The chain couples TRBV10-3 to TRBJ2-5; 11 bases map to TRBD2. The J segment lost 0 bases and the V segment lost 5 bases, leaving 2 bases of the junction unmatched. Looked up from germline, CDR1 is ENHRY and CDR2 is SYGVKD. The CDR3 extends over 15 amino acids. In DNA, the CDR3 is TGTGCCATCAGTACTAGCGGGGGATACCAAGAGACCCAGTACTTC. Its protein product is CAISTSGGYQETQYF.

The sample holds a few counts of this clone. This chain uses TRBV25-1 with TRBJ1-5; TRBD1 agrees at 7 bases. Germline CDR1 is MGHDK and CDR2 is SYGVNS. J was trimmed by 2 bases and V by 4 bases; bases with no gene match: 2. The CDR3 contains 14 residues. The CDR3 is CASSGQGRNQPQHF. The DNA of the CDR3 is TGTGCCAGCAGTGGACAGGGCCGCAATCAGCCCCAGCATTTT.

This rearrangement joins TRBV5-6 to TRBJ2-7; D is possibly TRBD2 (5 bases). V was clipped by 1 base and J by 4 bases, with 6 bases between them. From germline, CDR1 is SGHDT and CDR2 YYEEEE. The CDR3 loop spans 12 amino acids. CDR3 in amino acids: CASSLSGYEQYF. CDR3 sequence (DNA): TGTGCCAGCAGCTTGAGCGGATACGAGCAGTACTTC.

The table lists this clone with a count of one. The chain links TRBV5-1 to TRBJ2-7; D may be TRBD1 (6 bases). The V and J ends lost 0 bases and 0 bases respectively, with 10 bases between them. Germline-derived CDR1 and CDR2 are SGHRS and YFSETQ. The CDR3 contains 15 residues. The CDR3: CASSLVGARSYEQYF. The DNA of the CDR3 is TGCGCCAGCAGCTTGGTGGGGGCTCGCTCCTACGAGCAGTACTTC.

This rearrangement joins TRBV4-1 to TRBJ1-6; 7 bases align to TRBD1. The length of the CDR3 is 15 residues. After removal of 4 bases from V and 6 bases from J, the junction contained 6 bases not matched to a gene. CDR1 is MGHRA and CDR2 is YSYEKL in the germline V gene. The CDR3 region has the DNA TGCGCCAGCAGCCCCCGATGGGACAGTAATTCACCCCTCCACTTT. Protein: CASSPRWDSNSPLHF.

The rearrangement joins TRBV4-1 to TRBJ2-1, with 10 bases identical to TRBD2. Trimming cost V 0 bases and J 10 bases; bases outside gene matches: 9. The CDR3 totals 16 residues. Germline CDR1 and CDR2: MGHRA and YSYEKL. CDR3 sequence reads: CASSQDRSGGAREQFF. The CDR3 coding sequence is TGCGCCAGCAGCCAAGATAGGAGCGGGGGGGCCCGGGAGCAGTTCTTC.

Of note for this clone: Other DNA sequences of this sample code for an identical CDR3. The CDR3: CSVPGGGTNTEAFF. The CDR3 DNA follows: TGCAGCGTTCCGGGGGGAGGAACGAACACTGAAGCTTTCTTT. The chain joins TRBV29-1 to TRBJ1-1; TRBD1 might be the D (5 bases). The length of the CDR3 is 14 residues. Trimming took 5 bases from V and 1 from J, leaving 14 bases between them. In germline, CDR1 is SQVTM, CDR2 ANQGSEA.

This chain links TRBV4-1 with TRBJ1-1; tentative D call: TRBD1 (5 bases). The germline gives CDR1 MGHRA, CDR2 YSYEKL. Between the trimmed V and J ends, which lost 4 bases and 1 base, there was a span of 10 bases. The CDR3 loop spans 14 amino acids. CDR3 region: CASSLRQTNTEAFF. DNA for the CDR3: TGCGCCAGCAGCCTACGACAGACGAACACTGAAGCTTTCTTT.

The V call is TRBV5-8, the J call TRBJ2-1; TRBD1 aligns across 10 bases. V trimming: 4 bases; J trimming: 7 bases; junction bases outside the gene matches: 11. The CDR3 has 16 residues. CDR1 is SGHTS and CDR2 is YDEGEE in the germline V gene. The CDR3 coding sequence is TGTGCCAGCAGCCACGGGACAGGGGCCTTTGGGAATGAGCAGTTCTTC. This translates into CASSHGTGAFGNEQFF.

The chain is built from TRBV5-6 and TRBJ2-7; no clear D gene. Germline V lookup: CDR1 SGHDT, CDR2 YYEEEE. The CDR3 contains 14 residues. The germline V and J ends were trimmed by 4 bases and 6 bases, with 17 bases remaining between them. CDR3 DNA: TGTGCCAGCAGCCCAATAAGAGGTTTCGGCGAGCAGTACTTC. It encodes CASSPIRGFGEQYF.

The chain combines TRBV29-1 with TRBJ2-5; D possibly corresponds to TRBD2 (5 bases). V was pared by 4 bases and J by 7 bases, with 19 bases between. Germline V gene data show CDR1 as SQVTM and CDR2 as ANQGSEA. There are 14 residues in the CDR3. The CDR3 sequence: CSVAGLSNLLTQYF. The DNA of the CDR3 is TGCAGCGTTGCGGGATTATCCAACCTCCTGACCCAGTACTTC.

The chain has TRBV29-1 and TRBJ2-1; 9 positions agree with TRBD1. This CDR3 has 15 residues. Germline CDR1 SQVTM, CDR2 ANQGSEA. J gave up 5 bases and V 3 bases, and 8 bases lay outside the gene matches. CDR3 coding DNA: TGCAGCGTTGAGACAGGACAGGGGACTAACAATGAGCAGTTCTTC. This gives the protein CSVETGQGTNNEQFF.